The present TCR beta chain was sequenced within a study of cytomegalovirus exposure and HLA in healthy donors. General study findings and limits: CMV serostatus was the sole immune exposure information available.

Vbeta (60) and Jbeta (13) primers were used in the PCR. Repertoires were generated with immunoSEQ multiplex PCR, while TCRdb's copy carries only in-frame clones and drops some. The sample includes under 95,000 clones, roughly 77% of them seen just once. Germline CDR1 and CDR2: SGHRS and YFSETQ. V was pared by 1 base and J by 0 bases, with 1 base of the junction left unmatched. The CDR3 has 16 residues. This clone has only a few counts. Its target is unknown. The sequence was obtained from a middle-aged man in good health and CMV-seronegative. The genes are TRBV5-1 and TRBJ2-2; 9 nucleotides align to TRBD1. Sequencing was performed on PBMCs. The CDR3 DNA reads as TGCGCCAGCAGCTTGACAGGGGGCCCGAACACCGGGGAGCTGTTTTTT. Its protein is CASSLTGGPNTGELFF.